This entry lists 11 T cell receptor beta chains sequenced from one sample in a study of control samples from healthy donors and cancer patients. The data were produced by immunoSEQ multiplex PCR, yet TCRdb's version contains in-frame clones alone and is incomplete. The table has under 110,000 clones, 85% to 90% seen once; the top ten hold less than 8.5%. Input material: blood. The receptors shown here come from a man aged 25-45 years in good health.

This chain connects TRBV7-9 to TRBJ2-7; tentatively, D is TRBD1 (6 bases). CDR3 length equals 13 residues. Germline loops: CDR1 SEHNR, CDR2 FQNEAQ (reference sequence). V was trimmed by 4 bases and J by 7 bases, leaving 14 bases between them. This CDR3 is CASSSTGIGEQYF. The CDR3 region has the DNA TGTGCCAGCAGCTCCACAGGGATCGGGGAGCAGTACTTC.

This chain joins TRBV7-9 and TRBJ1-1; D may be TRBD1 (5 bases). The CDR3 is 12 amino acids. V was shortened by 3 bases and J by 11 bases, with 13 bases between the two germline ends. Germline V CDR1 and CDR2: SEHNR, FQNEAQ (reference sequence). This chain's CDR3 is CASSLGGVDAFF. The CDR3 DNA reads TGTGCCAGCAGCTTGGGGGGAGTCGATGCTTTCTTT.

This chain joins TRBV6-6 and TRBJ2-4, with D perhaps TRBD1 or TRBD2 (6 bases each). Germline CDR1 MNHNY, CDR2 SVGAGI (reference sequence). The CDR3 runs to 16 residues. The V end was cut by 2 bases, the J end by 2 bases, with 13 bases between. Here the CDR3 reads CASSYMEGVTKNIQYF. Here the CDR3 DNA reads TGTGCCAGCAGTTACATGGAGGGGGTAACCAAAAACATTCAGTACTTC.

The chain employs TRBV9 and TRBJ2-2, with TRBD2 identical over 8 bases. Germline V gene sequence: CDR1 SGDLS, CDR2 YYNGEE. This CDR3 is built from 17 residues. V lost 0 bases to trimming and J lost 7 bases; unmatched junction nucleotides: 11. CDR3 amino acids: CASSVGEAGANGGELFF. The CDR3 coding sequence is TGTGCCAGCAGCGTAGGGGAAGCGGGGGCGAACGGCGGGGAGCTGTTTTTT. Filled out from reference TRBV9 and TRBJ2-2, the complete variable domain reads DSGVTQTPKHLITATGQRVTLRCSPRSGDLSVYWYQQSLDQGLQFLIQYYNGEERAKGNILERFSAQQFPDLHSELNLSSLELGDSALYFCASSVGEAGANGGELFFGEGSRLTVL.

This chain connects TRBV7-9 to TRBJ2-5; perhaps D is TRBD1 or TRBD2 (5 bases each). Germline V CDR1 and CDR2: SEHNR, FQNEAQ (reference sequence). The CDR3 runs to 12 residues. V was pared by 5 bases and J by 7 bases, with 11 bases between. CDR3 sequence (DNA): TGTGCCAGCAGCCCACTTGGGGGGACCCAGTACTTC. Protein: CASSPLGGTQYF.

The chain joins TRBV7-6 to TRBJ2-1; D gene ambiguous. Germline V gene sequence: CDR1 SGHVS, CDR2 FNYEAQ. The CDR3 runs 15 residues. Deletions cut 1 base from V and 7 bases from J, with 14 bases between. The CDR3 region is CASSLVLQETNEQFF. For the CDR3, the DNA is TGTGCCAGCAGCTTAGTTCTTCAGGAAACGAATGAGCAGTTCTTC.

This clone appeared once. The CDR3 DNA is TGTGCCAGTGGGTATCAGCAGGAAAACACCATATATTTT. It yields the protein CASGYQQENTIYF. V and J are TRBV19 and TRBJ1-3; no clear D gene. V was clipped by 8 bases and J by 6 bases, with 14 bases between them. The CDR3 totals 13 residues. Germline V gene sequence: CDR1 LNHDA, CDR2 SQIVND (reference sequence).

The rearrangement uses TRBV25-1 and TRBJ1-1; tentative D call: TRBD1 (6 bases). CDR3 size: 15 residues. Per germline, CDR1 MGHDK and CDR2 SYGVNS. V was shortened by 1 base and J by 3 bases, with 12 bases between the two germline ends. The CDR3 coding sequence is TGTGCCAGCAGTGAATTTGGGGGGCTGGACACTGAAGCTTTCTTT. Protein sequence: CASSEFGGLDTEAFF.

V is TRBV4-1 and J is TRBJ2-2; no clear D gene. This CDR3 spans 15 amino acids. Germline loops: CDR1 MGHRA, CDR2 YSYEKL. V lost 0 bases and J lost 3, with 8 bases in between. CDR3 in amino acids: CASSQDSDYTGELFF. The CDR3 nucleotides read TGCGCCAGCAGCCAAGATTCGGATTACACCGGGGAGCTGTTTTTT.

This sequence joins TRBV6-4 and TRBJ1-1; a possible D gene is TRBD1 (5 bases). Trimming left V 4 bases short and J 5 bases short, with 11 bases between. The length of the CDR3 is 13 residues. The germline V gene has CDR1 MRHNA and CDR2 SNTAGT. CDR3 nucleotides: TGTGCCAGCAGTGTGGGGACTACTACTGAAGCTTTCTTT. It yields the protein CASSVGTTTEAFF.

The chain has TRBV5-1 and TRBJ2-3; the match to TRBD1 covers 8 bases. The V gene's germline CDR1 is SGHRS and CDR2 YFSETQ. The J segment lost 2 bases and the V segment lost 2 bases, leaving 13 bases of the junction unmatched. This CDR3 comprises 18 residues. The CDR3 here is CASSLEGRTGSLTDTQYF. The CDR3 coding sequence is TGCGCCAGCAGCTTAGAGGGCAGGACAGGGTCGCTCACAGATACGCAGTATTTT.